These T cell receptor beta chains were read from a single sample in a study of T cells after yellow fever vaccination. One entry per CDR3 protein results from TCRdb running MiXCR on the 5' RACE reads. Among 200,000 to 300,000 distinct CDR3 sequences, approximately 3.5% were seen once, and the ten largest hold around a fifth. This material consisted of PBMCs, taken 15 days after the yellow fever booster vaccination. These receptors originate from a man in his late teens or twenties who received the YFV17D yellow fever vaccine. Each CDR3 is given with its conserved first and last residue. Fields, in order: J gene, clone size, D gene, CDR3 length, V gene, CDR3 protein, CDR3 DNA. D genes are given only for firm matches. Rows may omit the clone size; those that give it use once, few, many or a size class.

TRBJ2-7,many,TRBD2,17,TRBV7-2,CASSLYLAGGLSYEQYF,TGTGCCAGCAGCTTATATCTAGCGGGGGGACTATCCTACGAGCAGTACTTC
TRBJ2-1,.,TRBD2,17,TRBV5-4,CASSPSASGGSRDEQFF,TGTGCCAGCAGCCCCTCGGCTAGCGGGGGGTCACGGGATGAGCAGTTCTTC
TRBJ2-5,many,TRBD2,14,TRBV20-1,CSAETSGGAETQYF,TGCAGTGCTGAGACTAGCGGGGGGGCGGAGACCCAGTACTTC
TRBJ1-1,many,.,12,TRBV7-9,CASRQSGSEAFF,TGTGCCAGCAGGCAGTCGGGATCCGAAGCTTTCTTT
TRBJ2-2,many,.,15,TRBV7-2,CASSSAGGPSGELFF,TGTGCCAGCAGCTCAGCCGGGGGGCCAAGCGGGGAGCTGTTTTTT
TRBJ1-1,many,.,15,TRBV6-5,CASSARSYLNTEAFF,TGTGCCAGCAGCGCTAGAAGCTACTTGAACACTGAAGCTTTCTTT
TRBJ1-5,many,.,14,TRBV28,CASLPPGAEQPQHF,TGTGCCAGCCTCCCCCCAGGGGCTGAGCAGCCCCAGCATTTT
TRBJ1-1,many,.,14,TRBV5-5,CASSSEHHTGGAFF,TGTGCCAGCAGCTCCGAACACCACACGGGTGGAGCTTTCTTT
TRBJ2-2,many,.,15,TRBV5-1,CASSLRGPNTGELFF,TGCGCCAGCAGCTTGAGGGGCCCAAACACCGGGGAGCTGTTTTTT
TRBJ1-2,few,.,13,TRBV6-5,CASTLDTNYGYTF,TGTGCCAGCACCCTGGACACGAACTATGGCTACACCTTC
TRBJ1-5,many,TRBD1,16,TRBV20-1,CSARDPGQGDNQPQHF,TGCAGTGCTAGAGACCCCGGACAGGGAGACAATCAGCCCCAGCATTTT
TRBJ2-7,many,.,16,TRBV7-9,CASSLARGQSSYEQYF,TGTGCCAGCAGCTTAGCTAGAGGACAGTCTTCCTACGAGCAGTACTTC
TRBJ1-1,many,.,16,TRBV18,CASSPRLGVRNTEAFF,TGTGCCAGCTCACCACGTCTGGGTGTGAGGAACACTGAAGCTTTCTTT
TRBJ1-4,.,.,15,TRBV5-1,CASSLQDSSVEKLFF,TGCGCCAGCAGCTTACAGGACAGCTCTGTGGAAAAACTGTTTTTT
TRBJ1-3,few,.,15,TRBV18,CASSPGPASGNTIYF,TGTGCCAGCTCACCGGGCCCTGCCTCTGGAAACACCATATATTTT
TRBJ1-2,many,.,15,TRBV7-8,CASSLVIGPGGGYTF,TGTGCCAGCAGCTTAGTTATTGGGCCGGGGGGTGGCTACACCTTC
TRBJ2-1,many,.,15,TRBV20-1,CSARDLGGNYNEQFF,TGCAGTGCTAGAGATTTGGGGGGCAACTACAATGAGCAGTTCTTC
TRBJ2-5,many,TRBD1,15,TRBV7-7,CASSYNRGRGETQYF,TGTGCCAGCAGCTATAACAGGGGGCGCGGAGAGACCCAGTACTTC
TRBJ1-1,many,.,15,TRBV4-3,CASSQAPGSYTEAFF,TGCGCCAGCAGCCAAGCTCCAGGTTCTTACACTGAAGCTTTCTTT
TRBJ2-2,many,TRBD1,15,TRBV29-1,CSVVLWGQGIGELFF,TGCAGCGTTGTTCTTTGGGGACAGGGGATCGGGGAGCTGTTTTTT
TRBJ1-1,many,.,13,TRBV28,CASSDPWNTEAFF,TGTGCCAGCAGCGATCCATGGAACACTGAAGCTTTCTTT
TRBJ2-1,many,TRBD2,17,TRBV5-1,CASSPTPLAGGSGEQFF,TGCGCCAGCAGCCCGACGCCCCTAGCGGGGGGATCCGGTGAGCAGTTCTTC
TRBJ2-3,many,.,14,TRBV5-5,CASGNLDMGDTQYF,TGTGCCAGCGGGAACCTGGACATGGGAGATACGCAGTATTTT
TRBJ1-2,many,TRBD1,16,TRBV7-9,CASRPLGLDRDYGYTF,TGTGCCAGCAGGCCTCTTGGGTTGGACAGGGACTATGGCTACACCTTC
TRBJ2-2,many,.,16,TRBV11-2,CASSLGRGSGTGELFF,TGTGCCAGCAGCTTAGGAAGGGGTAGCGGTACCGGGGAGCTGTTTTTT
TRBJ1-2,many,.,15,TRBV10-3,CAISEGGPTNYGYTF,TGTGCCATCAGTGAGGGCGGTCCGACTAACTATGGCTACACCTTC
TRBJ1-6,few,.,13,TRBV7-9,CASSLPYNSPLHF,TGTGCCAGCAGCTTACCCTATAATTCACCCCTCCACTTT
TRBJ2-7,.,TRBD1,15,TRBV7-2,CASSLMDRGTYEQYF,TGTGCCAGCAGCTTAATGGACAGGGGGACCTACGAGCAGTACTTC
TRBJ2-4,.,.,13,TRBV7-8,CASSSPQRNIQYF,TGTGCCAGCAGCTCTCCGCAGAGAAACATTCAGTACTTC
TRBJ2-5,many,.,16,TRBV5-1,CASSQGRTVWGETQYF,TGCGCCAGCAGCCAGGGTAGGACAGTCTGGGGAGAGACCCAGTACTTC
TRBJ2-3,many,.,15,TRBV7-2,CASSLGGRVTDTQYF,TGTGCCAGCAGCTTGGGGGGCAGGGTGACAGATACGCAGTATTTT
TRBJ1-1,many,.,13,TRBV20-1,CSASQRIRTEAFF,TGCAGTGCTAGTCAGCGGATTCGCACTGAAGCTTTCTTT
TRBJ2-2,many,.,15,TRBV5-6,CASRPMSGFAGELFF,TGTGCCAGCAGGCCTATGTCAGGGTTTGCCGGGGAGCTGTTTTTT
TRBJ1-2,many,.,13,TRBV11-1,CASSFGSNYGYTF,TGTGCCAGCAGCTTCGGTTCCAACTATGGCTACACCTTC
TRBJ2-3,once,TRBD2,16,TRBV4-1,CASSQTPGLAPDTQYF,TGCGCCAGCAGCCAAACTCCGGGACTAGCGCCAGATACGCAGTATTTT
TRBJ1-2,many,TRBD1,13,TRBV20-1,CSARRDRVYGYTF,TGCAGTGCTCGACGCGACAGGGTCTATGGCTACACCTTC
TRBJ1-1,many,.,14,TRBV5-1,CASSPRPGNTEAFF,TGCGCCAGCAGCCCCAGACCCGGGAACACTGAAGCTTTCTTT
TRBJ2-3,many,.,17,TRBV9,CASSVEVSDSGTDTQYF,TGTGCCAGCAGCGTAGAAGTCAGCGACAGCGGCACAGATACGCAGTATTTT
TRBJ1-2,many,TRBD1,13,TRBV7-2,CASSPRQGDGYTF,TGTGCCAGCAGCCCACGACAGGGCGATGGCTACACCTTC
TRBJ2-2,many,.,14,TRBV25-1,CASSDRRAAGELFF,TGTGCCAGCAGTGACCGACGAGCCGCCGGGGAGCTGTTTTTT
TRBJ1-5,many,.,12,TRBV29-1,CSVGDSNQPQHF,TGCAGCGTAGGGGATAGCAATCAGCCCCAGCATTTT
TRBJ1-4,many,.,15,TRBV21-1,CASSKTTGRDEKLFF,TGTGCCAGCAGCAAGACGACAGGGCGGGATGAAAAACTGTTTTTT
TRBJ1-1,many,.,12,TRBV7-9,CACRQKDQEAFF,TGTGCCTGCCGACAGAAAGATCAGGAAGCTTTCTTT
TRBJ1-2,many,.,13,TRBV15,CATSRDPAGGYTF,TGTGCCACCAGCAGAGATCCGGCGGGTGGCTACACCTTC
TRBJ1-3,many,.,15,TRBV7-2,CASSLSGQPGNTIYF,TGTGCCAGCAGCTTATCCGGTCAGCCTGGAAACACCATATATTTT
TRBJ1-2,.,.,13,TRBV7-9,CASSLRQQNGYTF,TGTGCCAGCAGCTTACGACAGCAGAATGGCTACACCTTC
TRBJ1-2,.,TRBD1,14,TRBV12-3/TRBV12-4,CASSFRDSDYGYTF,TGTGCCAGCAGTTTTAGGGACAGTGATTATGGCTACACCTTC
TRBJ1-2,few,.,16,TRBV18,CASSPTTRETNYGYTF,TGTGCCAGCTCACCTACAACGAGAGAGACTAACTATGGCTACACCTTC
TRBJ2-7,few,.,15,TRBV27,CASSRRGGFSYEQYF,TGTGCCAGCAGTCGCAGGGGTGGTTTTTCCTACGAGCAGTACTTC
TRBJ1-1,many,.,13,TRBV6-2/TRBV6-3,CASTWGSRTEAFF,TGTGCCAGCACCTGGGGGTCCCGGACTGAAGCTTTCTTT
TRBJ2-7,many,TRBD2,17,TRBV5-1,CASSFWRTSPTSGEQYF,TGCGCCAGCAGCTTTTGGAGGACTAGCCCGACCTCGGGCGAGCAGTACTTC
TRBJ2-2,many,.,16,TRBV30,CAWSAVPDLFTGELFF,TGTGCCTGGAGTGCCGTACCGGATCTGTTTACCGGGGAGCTGTTTTTT
TRBJ1-6,many,TRBD1,15,TRBV9,CASSTGQGANSPLHF,TGTGCCAGCAGCACAGGACAGGGGGCTAATTCACCCCTCCACTTT
TRBJ2-4,many,.,17,TRBV3-2,CASSQEQGRQGKNIQYF,TGTGCCAGCAGCCAAGAGCAGGGAAGACAGGGGAAAAACATTCAGTACTTC
TRBJ1-2,.,.,11,TRBV20-1,CSAGSNYGYTF,TGCAGTGCCGGGTCTAACTATGGCTACACCTTC